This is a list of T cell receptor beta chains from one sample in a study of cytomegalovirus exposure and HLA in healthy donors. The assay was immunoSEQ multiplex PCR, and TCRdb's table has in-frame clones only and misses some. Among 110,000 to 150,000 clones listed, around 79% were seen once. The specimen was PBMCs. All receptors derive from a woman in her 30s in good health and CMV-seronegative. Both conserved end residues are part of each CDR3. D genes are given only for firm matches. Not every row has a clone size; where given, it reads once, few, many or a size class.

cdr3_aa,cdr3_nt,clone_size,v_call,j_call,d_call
CAWSTPAGLPGNQPQHF,TGTGCCTGGAGCACCCCTGCGGGCCTTCCCGGCAATCAGCCCCAGCATTTT,-,TRBV30,TRBJ1-5,-
CAWRPDRGRREQYF,TGTGCCTGGAGGCCGGACAGGGGGCGCAGAGAGCAGTACTTC,-,TRBV30,TRBJ2-7,TRBD1
CASSPGQLNSPLHF,TGCGCCAGCAGCCCGGGACAGTTGAATTCACCCCTCCACTTT,-,TRBV5-1,TRBJ1-6,TRBD1
CASSTGFSSNTIYF,TGCGCCAGCAGCACAGGATTTTCGTCAAACACCATATATTTT,-,TRBV5-1,TRBJ1-3,-
CASSERQGLIYGYTF,TGTGCCAGCAGTGAACGACAGGGTCTTATCTATGGCTACACCTTC,-,TRBV6-1,TRBJ1-2,TRBD1
CAATGTSGGTQYF,TGTGCCGCCACCGGGACTAGCGGCGGTACGCAGTATTTT,-,TRBV19,TRBJ2-3,TRBD2
CASSLDRAQGTLHF,TGTGCCAGCAGTTTGGACAGGGCCCAGGGCACCCTCCACTTT,-,TRBV28,TRBJ1-6,TRBD1
CASSSQDRDEQFF,TGTGCCAGTAGTTCGCAAGACAGGGACGAGCAGTTCTTC,-,TRBV19,TRBJ2-1,TRBD1
CASSQNQRDRRIAVLF,TGTGCCAGCAGCCAAAACCAACGGGACAGGCGAATCGCAGTCCTCTTC,-,TRBV4-2,TRBJ1-2,TRBD1
CASRGLWASDTQYF,TGTGCCAGCAGGGGCCTTTGGGCCTCCGATACGCAGTATTTT,-,TRBV6-1,TRBJ2-3,-
CASSLFQGDAYNEQFF,TGTGCCAGCAGCTTATTCCAGGGGGACGCCTACAATGAGCAGTTCTTC,few,TRBV11-2,TRBJ2-1,TRBD1
CASSVDEGAGNTIYF,TGTGCCAGCAGCGTAGATGAGGGGGCTGGAAACACCATATATTTT,-,TRBV9,TRBJ1-3,-
CASTPGQPNTGELFF,TGTGCCAGCACCCCAGGACAGCCGAACACCGGGGAGCTGTTTTTT,-,TRBV6-1,TRBJ2-2,-
CASSQPPVTGYTF,TGCGCCAGCAGCCAACCTCCGGTAACGGGCTACACCTTC,-,TRBV4-1,TRBJ1-2,-
CASSARTAGETQYF,TGTGCCAGCAGTGCCCGGACAGCCGGGGAGACCCAGTACTTC,-,TRBV6-1,TRBJ2-5,-
CATEEGQGYGYTF,TGTGCCACTGAAGAGGGACAGGGCTATGGCTACACCTTC,-,TRBV19,TRBJ1-2,TRBD1
CASRDPTGPYGYTF,TGTGCCAGCAGAGATCCTACAGGGCCCTATGGCTACACCTTC,-,TRBV7-2,TRBJ1-2,-
CASSVQGAPNEKLFF,TGTGCCAGCAGTGTGCAGGGGGCACCTAATGAAAAACTGTTTTTT,-,TRBV6-1,TRBJ1-4,TRBD1
CASSPNSVPNEKLFF,TGTGCCAGCTCACCAAATTCGGTCCCAAATGAAAAACTGTTTTTT,-,TRBV18,TRBJ1-4,-
CARITMSRGRANYGYTF,TGTGCCCGAATCACGATGTCAAGGGGGCGAGCTAACTATGGCTACACCTTC,once,TRBV30,TRBJ1-2,TRBD1
CASSEWWAGSYGYTF,TGTGCCAGCAGTGAATGGTGGGCAGGTTCCTATGGCTACACCTTC,few,TRBV25-1,TRBJ1-2,-
CASSYIAAGEETQYF,TGCGCCAGCAGCTATATAGCAGCGGGGGAAGAGACCCAGTACTTC,-,TRBV4-3,TRBJ2-5,TRBD2
CASSQGVATGAYEQYF,TGCGCCAGCAGCCAAGGCGTAGCGACAGGGGCCTACGAGCAGTACTTC,few,TRBV4-1,TRBJ2-7,TRBD1
CASSDPRGRGFTGELFF,TGCGCCAGCAGTGATCCGCGGGGGAGAGGGTTCACCGGGGAGCTGTTTTTT,-,TRBV10-2,TRBJ2-2,TRBD2
CASSQGVQGSRFYEQYF,TGTGCCAGCAGCCAAGGGGTTCAGGGGTCGCGGTTCTACGAGCAGTACTTC,few,TRBV4-2,TRBJ2-7,-
CASSPGTGGTGELFF,TGTGCCAGCAGCCCCGGGACAGGGGGCACCGGGGAGCTGTTTTTT,once,TRBV9,TRBJ2-2,TRBD1
CASSKARSSTDTQYF,TGTGCCAGCAGCAAAGCGCGGTCTAGCACAGATACGCAGTATTTT,-,TRBV21-1,TRBJ2-3,-
CATSRGGQGDTEAFF,TGTGCCACCAGCAGAGGAGGGCAGGGGGACACTGAAGCTTTCTTT,few,TRBV15,TRBJ1-1,TRBD1
CASSSSPAGGNTEAFF,TGCGCCAGCAGCTCCTCACCGGCAGGGGGGAACACTGAAGCTTTCTTT,-,TRBV5-1,TRBJ1-1,TRBD1
CASSLPGGATTDTQYF,TGTGCCAGCAGCTTACCCGGGGGGGCTACTACAGATACGCAGTATTTT,few,TRBV7-8,TRBJ2-3,TRBD2
CASSGGLAGVSSYEQYF,TGTGCCAGCAGTGGGGGACTAGCGGGCGTAAGCTCCTACGAGCAGTACTTC,-,TRBV6-1,TRBJ2-7,TRBD2
CASSAGGGRMNTEAFF,TGTGCCAGCTCAGCGGGGGGGGGCAGAATGAACACTGAAGCTTTCTTT,-,TRBV18,TRBJ1-1,-
CASSQESRGEPQHF,TGTGCCAGCAGCCAAGAGAGCAGGGGAGAGCCCCAGCATTTT,-,TRBV4-2,TRBJ1-5,-
CASSRQGANSPLHF,TGTGCCAGCAGTCGACAGGGGGCGAATTCACCCCTCCACTTT,-,TRBV6-5,TRBJ1-6,TRBD1
CASSVVPTGVYGYTF,TGTGCCAGCAGCGTAGTCCCGACAGGGGTGTATGGCTACACCTTC,-,TRBV9,TRBJ1-2,TRBD1